This T cell receptor beta chain derives from a study of blood T cells in healthy people across ages. It was with a sample-barcoded 5' primer and a J-beta primer mix that a second PCR of roughly 7 to 12 cycles was run. A single record per CDR3 protein comes from TCRdb applying MiXCR to the 5' RACE reads. This sample carries about 970,000 distinct CDR3 sequences, 51% of them seen once, and the ten largest clones take over 20%. The germline gives CDR1 MDHEN, CDR2 SYDVKM. The CDR3 has 15 amino acids. Trimming cost V 3 bases and J 7 bases, with 13 bases left between them. This TCR derives from a woman aged 60 to 75 in good health. This rearrangement joins TRBV28 to TRBJ1-6; no firm D call. The sequenced sample consisted of blood. In DNA, the CDR3 is TGTGCCAGCAGTTTTTACATGTCAAGCAATTCACCCCTCCACTTT. This gives the protein CASSFYMSSNSPLHF.